The rows below give T cell receptor beta chains drawn from one sample of a study of T cells of healthy individuals. Using its own MiXCR run on the 5' RACE reads, TCRdb lists one record per CDR3 protein. The sample lists around 63,000 distinct CDR3 sequences; 15% to 20% were seen once. The receptors shown here come from a human donor in good health. The CDR3 runs from the conserved cysteine through the conserved F or W. The order of the fields is D gene, clone size, V gene, J gene, CDR3 length, CDR3 protein, CDR3 DNA. D genes are given only for firm matches. Clone size is not always given. Where it is, it says once, few, many or a class for expanded clones.

d_call: NA; clone_size: NA; v_call: TRBV12-3/TRBV12-4; j_call: TRBJ2-3; cdr3_length: 12; cdr3_aa: CASRADTDTQYF; cdr3_nt: TGTGCCAGCCGAGCTGACACAGATACGCAGTATTTT
d_call: NA; clone_size: many; v_call: TRBV20-1; j_call: TRBJ2-7; cdr3_length: 15; cdr3_aa: CSARPHGRDDYEQYF; cdr3_nt: TGCAGTGCTAGACCTCACGGGCGGGACGACTACGAGCAGTACTTC
d_call: NA; clone_size: NA; v_call: TRBV4-2; j_call: TRBJ2-5; cdr3_length: 17; cdr3_aa: CASSQGPLGADQETQYF; cdr3_nt: TGTGCCAGCAGCCAAGGCCCTCTAGGAGCGGACCAAGAGACCCAGTACTTC
d_call: TRBD2; clone_size: many; v_call: TRBV10-2; j_call: TRBJ2-3; cdr3_length: 13; cdr3_aa: CASTGGGPDTQYF; cdr3_nt: TGCGCCAGCACGGGGGGGGGGCCAGATACGCAGTATTTT
d_call: NA; clone_size: many; v_call: TRBV6-1; j_call: TRBJ1-1; cdr3_length: 14; cdr3_aa: CASSEQQAMTEAFF; cdr3_nt: TGTGCCAGCAGTGAACAACAGGCGATGACTGAAGCTTTCTTT
d_call: NA; clone_size: NA; v_call: TRBV4-3; j_call: TRBJ1-5; cdr3_length: 14; cdr3_aa: CASSRGQHGQPQHF; cdr3_nt: TGCGCCAGCAGCAGAGGACAGCACGGTCAGCCCCAGCATTTT
d_call: TRBD2; clone_size: NA; v_call: TRBV5-1; j_call: TRBJ2-5; cdr3_length: 15; cdr3_aa: CASSLEGLAGETQYF; cdr3_nt: TGCGCCAGCAGCTTGGAGGGACTAGCCGGAGAGACCCAGTACTTC
d_call: TRBD1; clone_size: many; v_call: TRBV4-1; j_call: TRBJ1-2; cdr3_length: 16; cdr3_aa: CASSQDPAGGNYGYTF; cdr3_nt: TGCGCCAGCAGCCAAGATCCCGCAGGGGGGAACTATGGCTACACCTTC
d_call: NA; clone_size: many; v_call: TRBV7-9; j_call: TRBJ1-1; cdr3_length: 12; cdr3_aa: CASSLQNTEAFF; cdr3_nt: TGTGCCAGCAGCTTACAGAACACTGAAGCTTTCTTT
d_call: NA; clone_size: few; v_call: TRBV7-6; j_call: TRBJ2-7; cdr3_length: 14; cdr3_aa: CASSYRDQGYEQYF; cdr3_nt: TGTGCCAGCAGCTACCGGGACCAGGGCTACGAGCAGTACTTC
d_call: NA; clone_size: NA; v_call: TRBV7-3; j_call: TRBJ2-5; cdr3_length: 13; cdr3_aa: CASSLTTEETQYF; cdr3_nt: TGTGCCAGCAGCTTAACTACTGAAGAGACCCAGTACTTC
d_call: TRBD1; clone_size: medium-sized; v_call: TRBV4-2; j_call: TRBJ2-7; cdr3_length: 15; cdr3_aa: CASSQGTGGSYEQYF; cdr3_nt: TGTGCCAGCAGCCAAGGGACAGGGGGCTCCTACGAGCAGTACTTC
d_call: NA; clone_size: many; v_call: TRBV9; j_call: TRBJ2-3; cdr3_length: 15; cdr3_aa: CASSPRGEFTDTQYF; cdr3_nt: TGTGCCAGCAGCCCCCGAGGGGAGTTCACAGATACGCAGTATTTT
d_call: NA; clone_size: NA; v_call: TRBV27; j_call: TRBJ2-7; cdr3_length: 13; cdr3_aa: CASSPRGTNEQYF; cdr3_nt: TGTGCCAGCAGTCCCAGGGGTACGAACGAGCAGTACTTC
d_call: NA; clone_size: many; v_call: TRBV28; j_call: TRBJ1-2; cdr3_length: 13; cdr3_aa: CASIPAGIYGYTF; cdr3_nt: TGTGCCAGCATTCCCGCGGGGATCTATGGCTACACCTTC
d_call: TRBD2; clone_size: many; v_call: TRBV4-2; j_call: TRBJ2-1; cdr3_length: 21; cdr3_aa: CASSQPSLGLAGDRPYNEQFF; cdr3_nt: TGTGCCAGCAGCCAACCATCACTCGGACTAGCGGGAGATAGACCCTACAATGAGCAGTTCTTC
d_call: TRBD1; clone_size: few; v_call: TRBV18; j_call: TRBJ2-7; cdr3_length: 14; cdr3_aa: CASSPPRDRGKQYF; cdr3_nt: TGTGCCAGCTCACCACCGAGGGACAGGGGAAAGCAGTACTTC
d_call: NA; clone_size: few; v_call: TRBV27; j_call: TRBJ1-3; cdr3_length: 12; cdr3_aa: CASKTSGNTIYF; cdr3_nt: TGTGCCAGCAAAACCTCTGGAAACACCATATATTTT
d_call: NA; clone_size: many; v_call: TRBV4-1; j_call: TRBJ1-2; cdr3_length: 12; cdr3_aa: CASSQEGLGYTF; cdr3_nt: TGCGCCAGCAGCCAAGAGGGGCTCGGCTACACCTTC
d_call: NA; clone_size: many; v_call: TRBV20-1; j_call: TRBJ2-1; cdr3_length: 14; cdr3_aa: CSARQGGGNNEQFF; cdr3_nt: TGCAGTGCTAGGCAAGGCGGGGGCAACAATGAGCAGTTCTTC
d_call: NA; clone_size: many; v_call: TRBV4-1; j_call: TRBJ1-1; cdr3_length: 17; cdr3_aa: CASSQVSAGAKNTEAFF; cdr3_nt: TGCGCCAGCAGCCAAGTCTCGGCAGGGGCGAAGAACACTGAAGCTTTCTTT
d_call: TRBD2; clone_size: few; v_call: TRBV6-5; j_call: TRBJ2-1; cdr3_length: 16; cdr3_aa: CASSLYPRGLANEQFF; cdr3_nt: TGTGCCAGCAGTCTATATCCACGAGGACTAGCAAATGAGCAGTTCTTC
d_call: NA; clone_size: NA; v_call: TRBV7-2; j_call: TRBJ2-1; cdr3_length: 11; cdr3_aa: CASSALDEQFF; cdr3_nt: TGTGCCAGCAGCGCATTGGATGAGCAGTTCTTC
d_call: TRBD2; clone_size: NA; v_call: TRBV5-4; j_call: TRBJ2-5; cdr3_length: 16; cdr3_aa: CAMTGLAGGPRETQYF; cdr3_nt: TGTGCCATGACGGGACTAGCGGGGGGGCCGCGAGAGACCCAGTACTTC
d_call: TRBD1; clone_size: many; v_call: TRBV6-2/TRBV6-3; j_call: TRBJ1-5; cdr3_length: 17; cdr3_aa: CASSYLLRDRSNQPQHF; cdr3_nt: TGTGCCAGCAGTTACCTCCTCCGGGACAGAAGCAATCAGCCCCAGCATTTT
d_call: NA; clone_size: many; v_call: TRBV20-1; j_call: TRBJ2-7; cdr3_length: 14; cdr3_aa: CSARSGPTLGEQYF; cdr3_nt: TGCAGTGCTAGATCGGGCCCTACCCTGGGTGAGCAGTACTTC
d_call: NA; clone_size: few; v_call: TRBV7-9; j_call: TRBJ2-5; cdr3_length: 11; cdr3_aa: CASSPAETQYF; cdr3_nt: TGTGCCAGCAGCCCGGCGGAGACCCAGTACTTC
d_call: NA; clone_size: NA; v_call: TRBV30; j_call: TRBJ2-7; cdr3_length: 12; cdr3_aa: CASSGTPYEQYF; cdr3_nt: TGTGCCTCTTCGGGAACCCCCTACGAGCAGTACTTC
d_call: NA; clone_size: NA; v_call: TRBV5-1; j_call: TRBJ1-4; cdr3_length: 16; cdr3_aa: CASSSRGAATNEKLFF; cdr3_nt: TGCGCCAGCAGCTCGAGGGGCGCTGCAACTAATGAAAAACTGTTTTTT
d_call: TRBD1; clone_size: once; v_call: TRBV4-3; j_call: TRBJ1-3; cdr3_length: 17; cdr3_aa: CASSQDWTGRAGNTIYF; cdr3_nt: TGCGCCAGCAGCCAAGATTGGACAGGACGTGCTGGAAACACCATATATTTT